Presented here are 5 T cell receptor beta chains from one specimen sequenced in a study of cytomegalovirus exposure and HLA in healthy donors. The PCR contained 60 Vbeta and 13 Jbeta primers. Sequencing was performed with immunoSEQ multiplex PCR; in TCRdb, only in-frame clones are kept and a portion is missing. The repertoire holds roughly 200,000 clones, less than 85% seen once, with approximately 1.4% in the top ten. Sequenced sample: PBMCs. These receptors were obtained from a girl aged 10 to 17 in good health and CMV-seropositive.

The V gene is TRBV11-2, the J gene TRBJ2-7, with 8 bases that match TRBD2. The length of the CDR3 is 15 residues. Trimming at V came to 1 base and at J to 3 bases, leaving 5 bases not matched to a gene. Germline V gene data show CDR1 as SGHAT and CDR2 as FQNNGV. The CDR3 DNA follows: TGTGCCAGCAGCTTAGTCGGGGGGGCCCTCTACGAGCAGTACTTC. Protein product: CASSLVGGALYEQYF.

The chain has TRBV5-8 and TRBJ1-1, with D tentatively TRBD1 (6 bases). Trimming left V 1 base short and J 1 base short, with 11 bases between. Germline V gene lookup returns CDR1 SGHTS and CDR2 YDEGEE. CDR3 length: 15 amino acids. CDR3 sequence (DNA): TGTGCCAGCAGCTTGTTTAAGGACAGGAACACTGAAGCTTTCTTT. Protein: CASSLFKDRNTEAFF.

The chain has TRBV7-2 and TRBJ2-2, with TRBD2 as a possible D gene (6 bases). CDR3 size: 17 residues. With 2 bases removed from V and 0 bases from J, the gap between germline ends came to 13 bases. Germline V CDR1 and CDR2: SGHTA, FQGNSA. This CDR3 reads CASSLLGGVPNTGELFF. The CDR3 region has the DNA TGTGCCAGCAGCTTATTAGGCGGGGTACCGAACACCGGGGAGCTGTTTTTT. The entire variable domain, with the rest obtained from reference TRBV7-2 and TRBJ2-2, is as follows: GAGVSQSPSNKVTEKGKDVELRCDPISGHTALYWYRQSLGQGLEFLIYFQGNSAPDKSGLPSDRFSAERTGGSVSTLTIQRTQQEDSAVYLCASSLLGGVPNTGELFFGEGSRLTVL.

This clone was counted between two and nine times. This chain's CDR3 is CASRIDRGSYNEQFF. The CDR3 DNA follows: TGTGCCAGCAGGATCGACAGGGGGTCCTACAATGAGCAGTTCTTC. The chain recombines TRBV6-5 with TRBJ2-1; TRBD1 matches 9 bases. This CDR3 has 15 amino acids. From germline, CDR1 is MNHEY and CDR2 SVGAGI. The J segment lost 1 base and the V segment lost 6 bases, leaving 4 bases of the junction unmatched.

CDR3 sequence reads: CASSVNPGQGADEQYF. CDR3 nucleotides: TGTGCCAGCAGTGTCAATCCGGGACAGGGTGCCGACGAGCAGTACTTC. The V call is TRBV27, the J call TRBJ2-7; 9 nucleotides align to TRBD1. The CDR3 contains 16 residues. The germline V gene has CDR1 MNHEY and CDR2 SMNVEV (reference sequence). With V trimmed by 5 bases and J by 5 bases, 13 bases remained unmatched.